This T cell receptor beta chain was profiled in a study of cytomegalovirus exposure and HLA in healthy donors (dated by TCRdb to about 2017). For the wider study: An earlier analysis of 587 of the donors reported roughly 300 Gb of sequence data and around 100 million unique TCR beta sequences obtained from 180 million or so T cells. Typing coverage differed by locus: A, B, C, DRB1 and DQB1 were typed in roughly 629-630 donors, DQA1 in 522, DPA1 in 600 to 610, and DPB1 in 472. To decide whether each TCR beta V gene segment behaved as functional or pseudogenic, an earlier analysis of several hundred of the donors relied on high-throughput TCR beta sequencing. Among about 410 genotyped donors of the cohort, an average of roughly 230,000 unique TCR beta nucleotide sequences was sequenced per donor, of which approximately 19% were non-productive. To study patterns of TCR occurrence, a later analysis re-analyzed previously published TCR beta repertoires from several hundred donors and added high-resolution HLA genotyping. Donor age, sex, ethnicity and CMV serostatus were compiled alongside the repertoire data. The T cell repertoires of several hundred subjects were profiled by immunosequencing and related to cytomegalovirus serostatus. In addition to the first cohort of roughly 670 subjects, a separate validation cohort of under 150 different subjects was used. Because of strong linkage in the cohort, roughly five DR-DQ haplotypes were treated as single units for association and clustering. In the later analysis, no new phenotypic data were used to find candidate immune exposures; instead, reliance was placed on TCR beta sequences and their occurrence across donors. High-throughput TCR immunosequencing, statistical association of individual TCRs with disease status, and machine learning were combined to predict cytomegalovirus infection status. HLA typing included class I and class II loci at four-digit resolution. All discovery cohort repertoires had been generated on a single sequencing platform. The genetic ancestry cluster associated with self-reported Caucasian donors included about 81% of the roughly 400 genotyped donors. An early release covering roughly 600 HLA-typed donors comprised 250 to 350 gigabases of sequencing data and around 86 million unique TCR sequences. In a later genetic analysis, genome-wide SNP genotypes for about 55% of the roughly 700 donors were used, and that subset was treated as a discovery cohort. The study aimed to test whether signatures of past pathogen exposure could be identified by cataloging public T cell receptors.

The germline V gene encodes CDR1 KGHSH and CDR2 LQKENI. Measured from the cysteine to the phenylalanine, the CDR3 is 15 residues long. Just the 45-base CDR3 DNA is kept, in frame starting at base 1. Trimmed from V: 4 bases; trimmed from J: 3 bases; junction bases lacking a gene match: 7. Comments on this clone: There is no known antigen for this receptor. There are no base qualities to consult, and no much larger clone falls within one base.

Libraries came from the immunoSEQ multiplex PCR assay. For the multiplex PCR, a mixture combining 60 forward primers for TCR Vbeta segments and 13 reverse primers for TCR Jbeta segments was used. The CDR3 region of rearranged TCR beta genes was amplified from genomic DNA with a multiplex PCR assay. Amplified TCR beta libraries were sequenced as 87-base-pair reads on the Illumina HiSeq System. Turning to the authors' computational methods: Across the 640 or so repertoires, a later analysis counted roughly 84 million unique TCR beta chains, 8.5 million to 12 million of which were shared by at least two donors. Raw reads were error-corrected and collapsed into unique sequences with a nearest-neighbor algorithm that merged closely related sequences to remove PCR and sequencing errors. CDR3 sequences were aligned to IMGT reference sequences to assign V, D and J gene segments. Each retained sequence needed at least a six-nucleotide match to both a V gene segment and a J gene segment. A rearrangement was called productive if the CDR3 had no stop codons and remained in frame with V and J, and every other rearrangement was called non-productive. CDR3 was defined by IMGT convention, running from the second conserved V-encoded cysteine to the conserved J-encoded phenylalanine. The earlier analysis of 550 to 650 of the donors excluded any sequence lacking an unambiguous match to a single V gene segment. In an earlier analysis of a few hundred of the donors, V segments were called functional above 56.7% productive rearrangements and were called segregating when the between-donor standard deviation exceeded 5%. A statistical classification framework was built to diagnose cytomegalovirus status from the catalog of TCR beta chain sequences. In a later analysis, TCR nucleotide sequences were compared against IMGT/GENE-DB human TR gene sequences so that V and J genes could be assigned. A later analysis assigned CDR3 sequences and most-parsimonious VDJ recombination scenarios with the TCRdist pipeline. In a later analysis, each TCR beta chain was defined by its CDR3 amino acid sequence together with its V-gene family, and reads without a unique V-gene family were excluded. A later analysis removed 592 highly shared, low-generation-probability nucleotide sequences to deal with suspected cross-contamination and a sequencing artifact. For each public chain, a later analysis derived a clonal expansion index from normalized ranks of inferred template counts within each repertoire. Generation probabilities in a later analysis came from a VDJ recombination model fitted to out-of-frame rearrangements, and those results were checked against IGoR. A later analysis scored TCR-TCR, TCR-HLA and TCR-CMV co-occurrence with hypergeometric tests, applying a repertoire-size bias correction to TCR pairs. A later analysis estimated false discovery rates by permuting HLA or CMV assignments 20 times. In a later analysis, co-occurring TCRs were grouped using DBSCAN, with TCRdist sequence similarity added in when clustering inside HLA-allele-positive subsets. Repertoires with fewer than 30,000 or more than 120,000 public chains were left out of co-occurrence clustering, as were about 5 repertoires with anomalous nucleotide sharing. The clones in this table, taken by TCRdb from immuneACCESS, are in-frame only. Not every clone is retained; where verified, under half of the shortfall comes from an unresolved V gene, and the cause of the rest is unknown. V, J and clone size derive from that table, while D and trimming were established from the DNA sequence. The sample profile shows some 130,000 clones; roughly three quarters of them were found once. The leading ten clones occupy 2% to 2.5% of the sample.

The cohort was made up of several hundred healthy bone marrow donors. Cohort members were all nominally healthy when sampled, although unrecorded immune exposures were likely present. The donor was CMV seronegative and belonged to the group of 320 or so seronegative cohort members. Every donor gave a peripheral blood sample, and the peripheral blood mononuclear cells from that sample were used for TCR beta sequencing. The Qiagen DNeasy Blood Extraction Kit was used to extract genomic DNA from the blood cell samples. Study-wide conclusions, independent of this receptor: A group of highly shared sequence variants was considered likely to be a technical artifact of the sequencing pipeline. Linkage disequilibrium might explain the correlated functional status among segregating V segments, but an unknown experimental factor could not be excluded. Because HLA typing was missing for some donors at each locus, association tests included only the typed subset. While some public TCRs were present in many individuals, most TCR sequences turned up only very rarely across donors. The cohort was sequenced for TCR beta chains only, and without alpha or paired-chain data the features that could be detected were limited. In both the original and validation cohorts, the classifier was reported to diagnose cytomegalovirus status with high specificity and sensitivity. According to a later analysis, most CMV-associated TCR beta chains appeared to be HLA-restricted, and the HLA associations seemed to be driven largely by CMV exposure. Presence/absence analyses assumed roughly uniform sequencing depth across donors, an assumption that may not hold. Some IMGT-functional V segments, including TRBV6-2 and TRBV6-3, could not be told apart with the 87-base-pair reads, so those segments were excluded. Because counts were too low, seventeen rarely observed V segments, including chromosome 9 orphons, were excluded from the earlier analysis of several hundred of the donors. An earlier analysis of 450 to 750 of the donors showed that most TCR beta V segments appeared in productive rearrangements either about 87% or about 30% of the time, which broadly matched IMGT annotations. A later analysis associated around 16,000 TCR beta sequences with specific HLA alleles at a false discovery rate of 0.05. Several of the top co-occurrence clusters appeared to be linked to parvovirus B19, influenza, CMV and Epstein-Barr virus, according to a later analysis. A further reported finding was that TCR beta sequences accurately predicted the HLA-A and HLA-B alleles for most subjects in the first cohort. Strong co-occurrence of HLA alleles, especially DR and DQ, made assigning TCR associations to individual alleles difficult. It was suggested by the authors that the approach could potentially be generalized to other disease states and immunological phenotypes. According to a later genetic analysis, donors in an Asian-associated ancestry cluster had fewer N-insertions in productive TCRs than the approximately 650-donor mean. According to a later analysis, TCR association rates differed among HLA loci, with DRB1 alleles showing the most associated TCRs and HLA-C alleles showing the fewest. An association between a missense DCLRE1C variant and V-gene and J-gene trimming of TCR beta chains was found in a later genetic analysis and replicated in an independent cohort. In the study, approximately 150 TCR beta chains were listed as associated with cytomegalovirus. A few of the identified cytomegalovirus-associated TCR beta chains were confirmed in vitro to be specific for cytomegalovirus antigens. A later analysis found that HLA-associated TCR beta chains were more clonally expanded and had lower generation probabilities than equally common non-associated chains. CMV serostatus was the only immune exposure information available for the cohort.

Sequenced sample: PBMCs. The source is a man younger than 45 in good health and CMV-seronegative. The chain links TRBV18 with TRBJ2-7, with 9 middle bases fitting TRBD1. The CDR3 region reads CASSRTQGANYEQYF. The nucleotides are TGTGCCAGCTCACGTACACAGGGGGCGAACTACGAGCAGTACTTC.